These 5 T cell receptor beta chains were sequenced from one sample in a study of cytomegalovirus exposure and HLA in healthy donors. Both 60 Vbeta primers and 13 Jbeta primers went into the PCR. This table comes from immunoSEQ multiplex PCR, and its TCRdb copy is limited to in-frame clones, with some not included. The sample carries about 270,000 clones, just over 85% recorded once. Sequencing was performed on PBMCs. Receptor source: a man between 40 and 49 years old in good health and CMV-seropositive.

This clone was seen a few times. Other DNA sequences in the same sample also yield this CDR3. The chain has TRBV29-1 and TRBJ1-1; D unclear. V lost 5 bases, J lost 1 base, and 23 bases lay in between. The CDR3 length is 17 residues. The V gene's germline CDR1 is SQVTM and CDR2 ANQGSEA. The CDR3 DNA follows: TGCAGCGTTTCCAGAAGTGGAGGACGGCATACGAACACTGAAGCTTTCTTT. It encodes CSVSRSGGRHTNTEAFF.

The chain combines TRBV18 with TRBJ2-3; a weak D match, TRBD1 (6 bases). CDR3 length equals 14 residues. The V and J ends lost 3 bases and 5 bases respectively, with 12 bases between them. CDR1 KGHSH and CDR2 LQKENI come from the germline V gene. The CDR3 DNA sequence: TGTGCCAGCTCACCTCAACAGGGTGGAGATACGCAGTATTTT. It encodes CASSPQQGGDTQYF.

CDR3 protein: CASSQGGASYNEQFF. The CDR3 nucleotides read TGCGCCAGCAGCCAGGGGGGAGCGTCCTACAATGAGCAGTTCTTC. V and J are TRBV4-1 and TRBJ2-1; D may be TRBD2 (6 bases). Germline V CDR1 and CDR2: MGHRA, YSYEKL. V was pared by 3 bases and J by 1 base, with 10 bases between. The CDR3 totals 15 residues.

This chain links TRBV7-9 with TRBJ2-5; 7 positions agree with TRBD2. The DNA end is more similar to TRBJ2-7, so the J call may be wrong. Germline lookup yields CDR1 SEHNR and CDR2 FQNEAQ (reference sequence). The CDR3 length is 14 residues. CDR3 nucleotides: TGTGCCAGCAGCCCCATTGGCGGGAGCCACGAGCAGTACTTC. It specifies CASSPIGGSHEQYF.

CDR3 loop: CASRRLTSSYNSPLHF. The CDR3 nucleotides are TGTGCCAGCCGACGACTCACTAGCTCCTATAATTCACCCCTCCACTTT. This chain joins TRBV2 and TRBJ1-6; D unresolved. Germline V CDR1 and CDR2: SNHLY, FYNNEI. The CDR3 extends over 16 amino acids. With 8 bases removed from V and 0 bases from J, the gap between germline ends came to 14 bases.